These T cell receptor beta chains were read from a single sample in a study of vaccination and CD4 T cells after COVID-19. TCRdb recomputed calls from the PCR reads with MiXCR, one row per CDR3 protein. This sample has approximately 25,000 distinct CDR3 sequences; less than 80% occur once, and the top ten carry over 7.5%. Antigens for these TCRs are unknown. Sequencing was carried out using CD4+ T cells from blood, cultured in vitro. The source is a human donor who had recovered from COVID-19. Each CDR3 is given with its conserved first and last residue. The D gene is left open where the match is weak. Clone size is shown for a subset of rows, as once, few, many or a class of expanded clone.

abundance: NA
v_gene: TRBV27
j_gene: TRBJ2-7
d_gene: TRBD2
CDR3aa: CASRRSGDRTYEQYF
CDR3nt: TGTGCCAGCAGACGTAGCGGGGATAGGACCTACGAGCAGTACTTC

abundance: few
v_gene: TRBV7-2
j_gene: TRBJ1-2
d_gene: NA
CDR3aa: CASSSTRQVLNYGYTF
CDR3nt: TGTGCCAGCAGCTCAACCCGGCAGGTTTTAAACTATGGCTACACCTTC

abundance: NA
v_gene: TRBV10-1
j_gene: TRBJ2-2
d_gene: NA
CDR3aa: CASRRTTDTGELFF
CDR3nt: TGCGCCAGCAGGAGGACAACCGACACCGGGGAGCTGTTTTTT

abundance: NA
v_gene: TRBV5-1
j_gene: TRBJ2-1
d_gene: NA
CDR3aa: CASSLGSSYNEQFF
CDR3nt: TGCGCCAGCAGCTTGGGGAGCTCCTACAATGAGCAGTTCTTC

abundance: NA
v_gene: TRBV10-2
j_gene: TRBJ2-5
d_gene: TRBD2
CDR3aa: CASSEKGLGGETQYF
CDR3nt: TGCGCCAGCAGTGAGAAGGGACTAGGGGGGGAGACCCAGTACTTC

abundance: few
v_gene: TRBV7-2
j_gene: TRBJ1-2
d_gene: NA
CDR3aa: CASSHDSNYGYTF
CDR3nt: TGTGCCAGCAGCCACGACAGTAACTATGGCTACACCTTC

abundance: once
v_gene: TRBV19
j_gene: TRBJ1-1
d_gene: NA
CDR3aa: CASSMTGAWTEAFF
CDR3nt: TGTGCCAGTAGTATGACAGGTGCATGGACTGAAGCTTTCTTT

abundance: NA
v_gene: TRBV5-6
j_gene: TRBJ2-1
d_gene: NA
CDR3aa: CASSGIVDDEQFF
CDR3nt: TGTGCCAGCAGTGGCATTGTCGACGATGAGCAGTTCTTC

abundance: NA
v_gene: TRBV11-2
j_gene: TRBJ2-3
d_gene: NA
CDR3aa: CASSPGGPGDTQYF
CDR3nt: TGTGCCAGCAGCCCTGGGGGCCCGGGAGATACGCAGTATTTT

abundance: few
v_gene: TRBV20-1
j_gene: TRBJ2-7
d_gene: TRBD2
CDR3aa: CSARDRSGRLHEQYF
CDR3nt: TGCAGTGCTAGAGATAGAAGCGGGAGACTCCACGAGCAGTACTTC

abundance: NA
v_gene: TRBV27
j_gene: TRBJ2-5
d_gene: NA
CDR3aa: CASRLQGRETQYF
CDR3nt: TGTGCCAGCAGACTACAGGGTAGAGAGACCCAGTACTTC

abundance: NA
v_gene: TRBV7-9
j_gene: TRBJ1-4
d_gene: NA
CDR3aa: CASSLVAGEHEKLFF
CDR3nt: TGTGCCAGCAGCTTAGTGGCAGGGGAACATGAAAAACTGTTTTTT

abundance: NA
v_gene: TRBV7-9
j_gene: TRBJ1-2
d_gene: TRBD1
CDR3aa: CASSLSPRTGAYGYTF
CDR3nt: TGTGCCAGCAGCTTATCCCCGCGGACAGGGGCCTATGGCTACACCTTC

abundance: once
v_gene: TRBV1
j_gene: TRBJ1-4
d_gene: NA
CDR3aa: CTSSQDVGGREGEKLFF
CDR3nt: TGCACCAGCAGCCAAGATGTGGGGGGGCGGGAGGGTGAAAAACTGTTTTTT

abundance: NA
v_gene: TRBV20-1
j_gene: TRBJ1-5
d_gene: NA
CDR3aa: CSARVIGESNQPQHF
CDR3nt: TGCAGTGCTAGAGTGATAGGGGAGAGCAATCAGCCCCAGCATTTT

abundance: NA
v_gene: TRBV7-2
j_gene: TRBJ1-2
d_gene: NA
CDR3aa: CASSLATPGDYGYTF
CDR3nt: TGTGCCAGCAGCTTAGCCACTCCCGGGGACTATGGCTACACCTTC

abundance: NA
v_gene: TRBV20-1
j_gene: TRBJ2-5
d_gene: NA
CDR3aa: CSAHRAPPGETQYF
CDR3nt: TGCAGTGCGCACCGGGCCCCCCCTGGAGAGACCCAGTACTTC

abundance: few
v_gene: TRBV15
j_gene: TRBJ1-1
d_gene: NA
CDR3aa: CATSSDARWEAFF
CDR3nt: TGTGCCACCAGCAGTGATGCCCGTTGGGAAGCTTTCTTT

abundance: NA
v_gene: TRBV9
j_gene: TRBJ1-1
d_gene: TRBD1
CDR3aa: CASNPAGHRGAAFF
CDR3nt: TGTGCCAGCAACCCGGCCGGCCACAGGGGAGCAGCTTTCTTT

abundance: few
v_gene: TRBV20-1
j_gene: TRBJ1-6
d_gene: NA
CDR3aa: CSARTAGQFYNSPLHF
CDR3nt: TGCAGTGCTAGGACGGCAGGGCAATTTTATAATTCACCCCTCCACTTT

abundance: NA
v_gene: TRBV12-3/TRBV12-4
j_gene: TRBJ2-7
d_gene: NA
CDR3aa: CASSYQGGSYEQYF
CDR3nt: TGTGCCAGCAGTTACCAAGGGGGCTCCTACGAGCAGTACTTC

abundance: NA
v_gene: TRBV7-2
j_gene: TRBJ2-1
d_gene: NA
CDR3aa: CASSSQLSSYNEQFF
CDR3nt: TGTGCCAGCAGCTCACAGCTGAGCTCCTACAATGAGCAGTTCTTC

abundance: NA
v_gene: TRBV27
j_gene: TRBJ1-6
d_gene: NA
CDR3aa: CASSRGGGSSPLHF
CDR3nt: TGTGCCAGCAGTCGGGGGGGCGGGAGTTCACCCCTCCACTTT

abundance: few
v_gene: TRBV6-5
j_gene: TRBJ1-6
d_gene: NA
CDR3aa: CASSSRGSLPNSPLHF
CDR3nt: TGTGCCAGCAGTTCGCGGGGATCCCTCCCGAATTCACCCCTCCACTTT

abundance: NA
v_gene: TRBV30
j_gene: TRBJ1-1
d_gene: NA
CDR3aa: CAWSGELYTEAFF
CDR3nt: TGTGCCTGGAGTGGGGAGTTATACACTGAAGCTTTCTTT

abundance: NA
v_gene: TRBV18
j_gene: TRBJ2-7
d_gene: TRBD1
CDR3aa: CASSLTGTGGYEQYF
CDR3nt: TGTGCCAGCTCATTGACCGGGACAGGGGGCTACGAGCAGTACTTC

abundance: NA
v_gene: TRBV27
j_gene: TRBJ1-1
d_gene: NA
CDR3aa: CASSLIRGNTEAFF
CDR3nt: TGTGCCAGCAGCCTTATTCGAGGGAACACTGAAGCTTTCTTT